This T cell receptor (beta chain) was profiled in a study of T-cell reconstitution after alpha-beta-depleted transplantation in children. The CDR3 runs 15 residues. Germline V gene sequence: CDR1 SGHRS, CDR2 YFSETQ. V lost 0 bases and J lost 4; bases outside the gene matches: 2. Molecular barcoding with unique molecular identifiers was used for the TCRbeta library. TCRdb re-called the PCR reads with MiXCR, one entry per CDR3 protein. The profile shows about 540,000 distinct CDR3 sequences, around 16% of them singletons. The chain joins TRBV5-1 to TRBJ2-7; 12 bases are shared with TRBD2. The sequence was obtained from a human donor who donated a stem cell graft to a child with acute lymphoblastic leukemia. The sample in question was PBMCs from the stem cell graft donor, obtained from the stem cell graft. In DNA form, the CDR3 reads TGCGCCAGCAGCTTGGGGGGGACTAGCGGGTACGAGCAGTACTTC. It codes for CASSLGGTSGYEQYF.